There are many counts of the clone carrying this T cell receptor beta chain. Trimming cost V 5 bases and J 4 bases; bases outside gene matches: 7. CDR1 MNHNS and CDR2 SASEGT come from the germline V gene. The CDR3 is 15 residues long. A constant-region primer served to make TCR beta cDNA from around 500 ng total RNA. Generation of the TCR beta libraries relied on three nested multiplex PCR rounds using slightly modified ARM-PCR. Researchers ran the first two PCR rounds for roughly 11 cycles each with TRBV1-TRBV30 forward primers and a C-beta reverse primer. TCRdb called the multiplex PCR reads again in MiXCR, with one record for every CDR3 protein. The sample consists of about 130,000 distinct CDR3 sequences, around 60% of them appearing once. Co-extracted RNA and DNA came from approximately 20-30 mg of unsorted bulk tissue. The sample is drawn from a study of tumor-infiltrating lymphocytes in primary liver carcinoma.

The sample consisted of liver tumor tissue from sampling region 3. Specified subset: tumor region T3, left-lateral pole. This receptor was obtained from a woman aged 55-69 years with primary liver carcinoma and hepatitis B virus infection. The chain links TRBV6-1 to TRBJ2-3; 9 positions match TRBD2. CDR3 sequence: CASSTRGGRADTQYF. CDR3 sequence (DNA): TGTGCCAGCAGTACCCGGGGCGGGAGGGCAGATACGCAGTATTTT.